This T cell receptor beta chain was sequenced in a study of cytomegalovirus exposure and HLA in healthy donors. Study-wide results and caveats: Reports indicate that TCR beta sequences accurately predicted the HLA-A and HLA-B alleles of most subjects.

In its sample, this clone was seen a few times. The antigen remains unidentified. A multiplex PCR was run with 60 Vbeta primers and 13 Jbeta primers. Libraries were prepared by immunoSEQ multiplex PCR; TCRdb keeps only in-frame clonotypes and omits some of them. The sample holds about 110,000 clones, about three quarters seen once. The sequenced sample was PBMCs. This receptor was taken from a female donor in good health and CMV-seropositive.

The CDR3 loop reads CASSVPGDSNEKLFF. CDR3 DNA sequence: TGTGCCAGCAGCGTACCCGGGGACAGTAATGAAAAACTGTTTTTT. This chain links TRBV7-9 with TRBJ1-4; 7 nucleotides line up with TRBD1. This CDR3 has 15 amino acids. The trim removed 5 bases at V and 4 bases at J, leaving 7 bases unmatched. Germline assignment: CDR1 SEHNR and CDR2 FQNEAQ (reference sequence). The full variable domain, with the rest looked up from reference TRBV7-9 and TRBJ1-4, is DTGVSQNPRHKITKRGQNVTFRCDPISEHNRLYWYRQTLGQGPEFLTYFQNEAQLEKSRLLSDRFSAERPKGSFSTLEIQRTEQGDSAMYLCASSVPGDSNEKLFFGSGTQLSVL.